These T cell receptor beta chains were read from a single sample in a study of cytomegalovirus exposure and HLA in healthy donors. Repertoires were generated with immunoSEQ multiplex PCR, while TCRdb's copy carries only in-frame clones and drops some. Found here are 110,000 or so clones, under 90% of them singletons; the top ten hold about 2.7%. The specimen sequenced was PBMCs. These TCRs come from a woman aged 18 to 35 in good health and CMV-seronegative. CDR3s include the opening cysteine and the closing phenylalanine or tryptophan. D genes are given only for firm matches. Clone sizes are given selectively: once, few, many, or a class where the clone is expanded.

clone_size: -; j_call: TRBJ2-7; v_call: TRBV13; d_call: -; cdr3_aa: CASSFGTFYEQYF; cdr3_nt: TGTGCCAGCAGCTTCGGGACTTTCTACGAGCAGTACTTC
clone_size: -; j_call: TRBJ2-2; v_call: TRBV27; d_call: TRBD1; cdr3_aa: CASSQQTGENTGELFF; cdr3_nt: TGTGCCAGCAGTCAACAGACAGGGGAAAACACCGGGGAGCTGTTTTTT
clone_size: -; j_call: TRBJ2-5; v_call: TRBV7-2; d_call: -; cdr3_aa: CASSLYPGETQYF; cdr3_nt: TGTGCCAGCAGCTTATACCCGGGGGAGACCCAGTACTTC
clone_size: -; j_call: TRBJ1-1; v_call: TRBV18; d_call: TRBD1; cdr3_aa: CASSPFQGVNTEAFF; cdr3_nt: TGTGCCAGCTCACCATTTCAGGGGGTGAACACTGAAGCTTTCTTT
clone_size: -; j_call: TRBJ2-7; v_call: TRBV7-9; d_call: -; cdr3_aa: CASTGALAYEQYF; cdr3_nt: TGTGCCAGTACCGGAGCACTCGCCTACGAGCAGTACTTC
clone_size: few; j_call: TRBJ1-3; v_call: TRBV5-1; d_call: TRBD1; cdr3_aa: CASSLGYRGSGNTIYF; cdr3_nt: TGCGCCAGCAGCTTGGGGTACAGGGGCTCTGGAAACACCATATATTTT
clone_size: -; j_call: TRBJ2-5; v_call: TRBV11-2; d_call: -; cdr3_aa: CASSLGPLGQREETQYF; cdr3_nt: TGTGCCAGCAGCTTAGGGCCCCTTGGTCAGCGCGAAGAGACCCAGTACTTC
clone_size: -; j_call: TRBJ1-5; v_call: TRBV4-1; d_call: TRBD1; cdr3_aa: CASSQVGRAGGNQPQHF; cdr3_nt: TGCGCCAGCAGCCAAGTGGGCCGGGCAGGGGGGAATCAGCCCCAGCATTTT
clone_size: -; j_call: TRBJ1-2; v_call: TRBV7-8; d_call: -; cdr3_aa: CASSPFHGDSYGYTF; cdr3_nt: TGTGCCAGCAGCCCCTTCCACGGGGATTCCTATGGCTACACCTTC
clone_size: -; j_call: TRBJ1-1; v_call: TRBV6-6; d_call: TRBD1; cdr3_aa: CASRTQGDNTEDFF; cdr3_nt: TGTGCCAGCAGAACCCAGGGGGATAACACTGAAGATTTCTTT
clone_size: -; j_call: TRBJ1-2; v_call: TRBV27; d_call: TRBD1; cdr3_aa: CASSPPGQSLGYTF; cdr3_nt: TGTGCCAGCAGTCCCCCGGGACAGTCGCTTGGCTACACCTTC
clone_size: -; j_call: TRBJ1-2; v_call: TRBV2; d_call: -; cdr3_aa: CASSVHSLSTDGYTF; cdr3_nt: TGTGCCAGCAGTGTTCACTCGCTATCAACTGATGGCTACACCTTC
clone_size: -; j_call: TRBJ1-2; v_call: TRBV9; d_call: -; cdr3_aa: CASSGTADYGYTF; cdr3_nt: TGTGCCAGCAGCGGGACAGCAGACTATGGCTACACCTTC
clone_size: -; j_call: TRBJ2-3; v_call: TRBV27; d_call: -; cdr3_aa: CASSFRTDTDTQYF; cdr3_nt: TGTGCCAGCAGTTTTAGGACAGACACAGATACGCAGTATTTT
clone_size: -; j_call: TRBJ1-2; v_call: TRBV9; d_call: -; cdr3_aa: CASSVDGRRAGYGYTF; cdr3_nt: TGTGCCAGCAGCGTAGATGGCCGGCGGGCGGGGTATGGCTACACCTTC
clone_size: -; j_call: TRBJ1-1; v_call: TRBV7-8; d_call: -; cdr3_aa: CASSHGRGNTEAFF; cdr3_nt: TGTGCCAGCAGCCATGGACGGGGGAACACTGAAGCTTTCTTT
clone_size: -; j_call: TRBJ1-2; v_call: TRBV4-2; d_call: -; cdr3_aa: CASSQDGTFSNYGYTF; cdr3_nt: TGTGCCAGCAGCCAAGACGGGACATTCTCTAACTATGGCTACACCTTC
clone_size: -; j_call: TRBJ2-7; v_call: TRBV28; d_call: -; cdr3_aa: CASSSYLPTDYEQYF; cdr3_nt: TGTGCCAGCAGTTCTTATCTACCTACCGACTACGAGCAGTACTTC
clone_size: -; j_call: TRBJ1-4; v_call: TRBV28; d_call: -; cdr3_aa: CASIGGNEKLFF; cdr3_nt: TGTGCCAGCATCGGGGGTAATGAAAAACTGTTTTTT
clone_size: once; j_call: TRBJ1-3; v_call: TRBV27; d_call: -; cdr3_aa: CASSLAGAPGNTIYF; cdr3_nt: TGTGCCAGCAGTTTGGCAGGGGCTCCTGGAAACACCATATATTTT
clone_size: -; j_call: TRBJ2-1; v_call: TRBV19; d_call: TRBD2; cdr3_aa: CASSTIVGTRRENYNEQFF; cdr3_nt: TGTGCCAGTAGTACCATAGTGGGGACCCGGCGGGAGAATTACAATGAGCAGTTCTTC
clone_size: once; j_call: TRBJ1-1; v_call: TRBV10-3; d_call: -; cdr3_aa: CAINGDTTNTEAFF; cdr3_nt: TGTGCCATCAACGGGGACACTACGAACACTGAAGCTTTCTTT
clone_size: -; j_call: TRBJ2-1; v_call: TRBV4-1; d_call: TRBD2; cdr3_aa: CASSQEPAGKNEQFF; cdr3_nt: TGCGCCAGCAGCCAAGAACCAGCGGGAAAAAATGAGCAGTTCTTC